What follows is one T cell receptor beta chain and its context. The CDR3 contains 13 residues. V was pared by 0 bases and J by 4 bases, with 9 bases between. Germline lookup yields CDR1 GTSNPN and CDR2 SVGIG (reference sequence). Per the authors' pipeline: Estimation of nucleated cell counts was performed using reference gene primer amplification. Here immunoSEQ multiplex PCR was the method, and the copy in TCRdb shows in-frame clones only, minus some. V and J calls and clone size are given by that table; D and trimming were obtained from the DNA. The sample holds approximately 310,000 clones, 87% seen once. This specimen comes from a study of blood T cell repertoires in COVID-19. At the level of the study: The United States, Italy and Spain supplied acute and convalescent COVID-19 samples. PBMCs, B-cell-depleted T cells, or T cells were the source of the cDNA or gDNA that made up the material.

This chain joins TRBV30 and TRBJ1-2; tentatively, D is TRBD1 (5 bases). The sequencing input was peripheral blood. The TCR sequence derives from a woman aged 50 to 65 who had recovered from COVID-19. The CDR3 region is CAWSVGQFYGYTF. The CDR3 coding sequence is TGTGCCTGGAGTGTAGGACAATTCTATGGCTACACCTTC.